The clone carrying this T cell receptor beta chain was detected a few times. Its antigen is currently unknown. Time point here: pre-sensitization, week 0. Stated treatment: therapeutic diphenylcyclopropenone sensitization with weekly scalp DPC. Alopecia patients deemed DPC-suitable, aged 18 to 70, excluding pregnancy. This CDR3 is 16 amino acids long. J was trimmed by 1 base and V by 4 bases; bases with no gene match: 10. Germline-derived CDR1 and CDR2 are DFQATT and SNEGSKA (reference sequence). TCRdb re-analysed the RACE reads in MiXCR, keeping a single row per CDR3 protein. The sample shows about 110,000 distinct CDR3 sequences, 12% of them seen only once. The sample originates from a study of human T cells and chemical hapten exposure. Study-wide context: Upper inner arm skin measuring about 2 cm by about 2 cm received 2% DPC for sensitization.

The study, taken as a whole, reports: While controls formed fewer of them, expanded TCRs formed significantly more large CDR3 similarity clusters.

The V and J genes are TRBV20-1 and TRBJ2-3; 8 nucleotides line up with TRBD1. Source: whole blood, taken in connection with sensitization to the hapten diphenylcyclopropenone (DPC). The sequence derives from a woman in her forties or fifties with alopecia areata. Some clones in this sample may be carry-over from other donors' samples. CDR3 protein: CSAKPSGGRGTDTQYF. The DNA for the CDR3 is TGCAGTGCTAAACCTTCAGGGGGCCGCGGCACAGATACGCAGTATTTT.